This entry is about one T cell receptor (beta chain). Germline CDR1 and CDR2: SGHDN and FVKESK. The CDR3 totals 15 residues. V trimming: 1 base; J trimming: 3 bases; junction bases outside the gene matches: 1. Study processing details: Reference gene primer amplification yielded estimated nucleated cell counts. Assay used: immunoSEQ multiplex PCR; TCRdb lists only in-frame clones, some missing. That table gives V, J and clone size, and the DNA gave D and trimming. Altogether over 200,000 clones are present, around 80% being singletons, with the ten largest covering approximately 5.3%. This sample is drawn from a study of blood T cell repertoires in COVID-19. Study-level background: COVID-19 samples collected from the United States, Italy and Spain covered acute and convalescent phases. Nucleic acid was either cDNA or gDNA, and it came from T cells, B-cell-depleted T cells, or PBMCs.

The chain carries TRBV14 and TRBJ2-3; 10 bases are shared with TRBD2. The origin of this receptor is a man older than 75 with acute or convalescent COVID-19. Sequenced: peripheral blood. CDR3 region: CASSQGLAGTDTQYF. DNA of the CDR3: TGTGCCAGCAGCCAAGGACTAGCGGGTACAGATACGCAGTATTTT.